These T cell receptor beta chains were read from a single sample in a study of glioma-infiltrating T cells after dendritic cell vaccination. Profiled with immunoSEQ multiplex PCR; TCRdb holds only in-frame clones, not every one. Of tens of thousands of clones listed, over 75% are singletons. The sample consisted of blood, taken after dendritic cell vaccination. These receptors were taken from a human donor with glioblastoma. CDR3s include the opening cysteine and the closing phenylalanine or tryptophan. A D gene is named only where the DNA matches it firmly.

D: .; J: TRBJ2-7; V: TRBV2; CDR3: CASKRGTAILPEQYF
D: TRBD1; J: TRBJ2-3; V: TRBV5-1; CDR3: CASSLAEGGGTDTQYF
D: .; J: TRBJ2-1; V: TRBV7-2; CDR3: CASSPPGTYNEQFF
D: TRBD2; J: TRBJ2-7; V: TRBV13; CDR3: CASSLGPSGGKGYEQYF
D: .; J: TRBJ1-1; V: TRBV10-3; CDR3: CAISEPGERLEAFF
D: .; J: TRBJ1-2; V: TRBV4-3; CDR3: CASSQGERASNYGYTF
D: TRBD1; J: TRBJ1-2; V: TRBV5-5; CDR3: CASRVGQGARGYTF
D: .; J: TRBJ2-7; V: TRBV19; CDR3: CASSITGSYEQYF
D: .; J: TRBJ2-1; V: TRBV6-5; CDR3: CASSTLDNEQFF
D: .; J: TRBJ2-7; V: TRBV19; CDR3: CASSIEGQPYEQYF
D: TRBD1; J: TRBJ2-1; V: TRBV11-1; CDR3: CASSRTGFTYNEQFF
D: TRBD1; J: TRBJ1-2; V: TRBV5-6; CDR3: CASSFQVSGQARGYTF
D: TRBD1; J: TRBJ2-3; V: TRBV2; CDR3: CASRKDRTSTDTQYF
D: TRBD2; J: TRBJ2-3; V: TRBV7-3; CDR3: CASSLMGGGSTDTQYF
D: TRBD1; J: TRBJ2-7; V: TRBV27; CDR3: CASSLSITGQGAVNEQYF
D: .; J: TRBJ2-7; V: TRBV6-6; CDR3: CASSYSNSYEQYF
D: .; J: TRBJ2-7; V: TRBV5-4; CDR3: CASSFWLGNEQYF
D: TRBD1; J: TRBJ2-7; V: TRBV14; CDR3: CASSHLTRGPPYEQYF
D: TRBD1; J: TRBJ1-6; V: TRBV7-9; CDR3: CASSGGQYNSPLHF
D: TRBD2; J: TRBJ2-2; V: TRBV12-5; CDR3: CASGFSGGAGELFF
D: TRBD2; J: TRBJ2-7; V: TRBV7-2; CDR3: CASSETSGSYEQYF
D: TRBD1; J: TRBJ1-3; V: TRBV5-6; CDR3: CASRDRGKAGNTIYF
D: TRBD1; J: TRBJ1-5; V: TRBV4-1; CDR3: CASSQGNRGNQPQHF
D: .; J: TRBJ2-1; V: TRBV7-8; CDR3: CASSLGGNAYNEQFF
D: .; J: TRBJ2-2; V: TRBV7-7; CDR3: CASRETGNTGELFF
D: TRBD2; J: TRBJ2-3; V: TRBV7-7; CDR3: CASSLGLAATDTQYF
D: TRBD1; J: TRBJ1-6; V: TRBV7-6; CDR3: CASSMWTGSTDSPLHF
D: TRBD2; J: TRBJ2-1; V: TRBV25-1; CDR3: CASSDVAGGYNEQFF
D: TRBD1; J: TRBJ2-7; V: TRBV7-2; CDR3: CASSLDGGQGYYEQYF
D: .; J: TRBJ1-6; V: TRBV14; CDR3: CASSEVYSYNSPLHF
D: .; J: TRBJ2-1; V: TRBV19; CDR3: CASSLVGSSYNEQFF
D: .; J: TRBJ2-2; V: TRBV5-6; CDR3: CASSFLHSPNTGELFF
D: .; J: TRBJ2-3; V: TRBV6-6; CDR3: CASRPFRGHSTDTQYF
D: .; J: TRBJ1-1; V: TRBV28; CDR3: CASSLKVRAFF
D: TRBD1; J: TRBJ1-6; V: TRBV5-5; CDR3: CASGQGDSPLHF
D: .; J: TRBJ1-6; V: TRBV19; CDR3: CASSIAGRSYNSPLHF
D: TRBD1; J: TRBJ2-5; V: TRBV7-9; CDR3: CASSFEGASETQYF
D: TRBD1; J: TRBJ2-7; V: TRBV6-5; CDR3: CASSYRGTGTYEQYF
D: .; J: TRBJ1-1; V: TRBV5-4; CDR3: CASRPLPISPNEAFF
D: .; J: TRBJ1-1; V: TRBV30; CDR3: CAASQGIEAFF
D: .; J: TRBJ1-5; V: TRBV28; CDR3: CASSFSIDGESQHF
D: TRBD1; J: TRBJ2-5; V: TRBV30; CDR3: CAGTGTGGAGETQYF
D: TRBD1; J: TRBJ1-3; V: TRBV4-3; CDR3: CASSPTGARLDTIYF
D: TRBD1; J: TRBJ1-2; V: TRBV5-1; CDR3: CASSSRGESSGYTF
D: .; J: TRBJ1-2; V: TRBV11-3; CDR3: CASSFDRQTYYGYTF
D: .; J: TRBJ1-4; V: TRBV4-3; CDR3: CASSQDMYSEPTNEKLFF
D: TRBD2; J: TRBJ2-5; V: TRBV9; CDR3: CASSRGAGGTQETQYF
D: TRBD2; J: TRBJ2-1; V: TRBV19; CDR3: CASSISGGRGGEQFF
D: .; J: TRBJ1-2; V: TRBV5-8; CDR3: CASSYTPGRAGDGSYTF
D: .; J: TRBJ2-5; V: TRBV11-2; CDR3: CASSLGLAIGETQYF